Below, 6 T cell receptor beta chains from the same sample are listed, as sequenced in a study of T cells in tumors after PD-1 blockade (dated by TCRdb to 2018 to 2020). The time point label of this sample denotes: before anti-PD-1 therapy. Receptors were amplified or captured by the immunoSEQ multiplex PCR assay. TCRdb re-hosts the immuneACCESS table, in-frame sequences only. Its copies lack some clones; in the studies checked, an unresolved V gene accounts for under half of them, and the cause for the rest is not known. The sample table holds tens of thousands of clones, of which around 80% were seen once. Jointly, the top ten make up 10% to 15% of the sample. The sample was PBMCs, taken before anti-PD-1 treatment. These receptors were collected from a human donor with basal cell carcinoma.

This clone was observed a few times. The chain recombines TRBV7-6 with TRBJ2-5; either TRBD1 or TRBD2 may supply D (5 bases each). The CDR3 has 15 amino acids. CDR1 SGHVS and CDR2 FNYEAQ come from the germline V gene. V lost 4 bases and J lost 4, with 16 bases in between. CDR3 coding DNA: TGTGCCAGCAGCTCCCTCCGGGGCCCGGGAGAGACCCAGTACTTC. Translating gives CASSSLRGPGETQYF.

J is TRBJ1-4 and V is TRBV9; TRBD1 aligns across 8 bases. The CDR3 contains 17 residues. CDR1 is SGDLS, CDR2 YYNGEE, per germline. J gave up 0 bases and V 3 bases, and 7 bases lay outside the gene matches. The CDR3 DNA sequence: TGTGCCAGCAGCGCCCAGACAGGGGCAACAACTAATGAAAAACTGTTTTTT. Amino acids: CASSAQTGATTNEKLFF.

The chain is built from TRBV5-1 and TRBJ1-1, with D perhaps matching TRBD1 (5 bases). V was trimmed by 3 bases and J by 5 bases, leaving 17 bases between them. CDR1 is SGHRS and CDR2 is YFSETQ in the germline V gene. The CDR3 covers 15 residues. In DNA, the CDR3 is TGCGCCAGCAGCTGGGCTGAGGCGGGGCGGACTGAAGCTTTCTTT. It translates to CASSWAEAGRTEAFF.

The chain combines TRBV18 with TRBJ1-5, with a weak D call TRBD1 (6 bases). Germline loops: CDR1 KGHSH, CDR2 LQKENI. V lost 5 bases and J 7 bases, leaving 12 bases between the germline ends. The CDR3 has 13 residues. The CDR3 DNA sequence: TGTGCCAGCTCAGCCGACAGGAACCAGCCCCAGCATTTT. It codes for CASSADRNQPQHF.

The V and J genes are TRBV19 and TRBJ1-2; 7 bases are shared with TRBD1. Germline V gene data show CDR1 as LNHDA and CDR2 as SQIVND (reference sequence). V gave up 2 bases and J gave up 4 bases; unmatched junction bases: 7. The CDR3 loop spans 15 amino acids. The CDR3 DNA follows: TGTGCCAGTAGTATAAACCGACAGGGCGGCTATGGCTACACCTTC. Encoded protein: CASSINRQGGYGYTF.

This chain uses TRBV7-8 with TRBJ1-2; 8 bases align to TRBD1. The CDR3 loop spans 17 amino acids. The germline V gene has CDR1 SGHVS and CDR2 FQNEAQ. Trimming removed 1 base from V and 8 bases from J; junction bases left unmatched: 15. CDR3 DNA: TGTGCCAGCAGCTTAGGTGTGGGTCGTCAGGGGGCAGGGGGCTACACCTTC. Translating gives CASSLGVGRQGAGGYTF. The entire variable domain, with the rest obtained from reference TRBV7-8 and TRBJ1-2, is as follows: GAGVSQSPRYKVAKRGQDVALRCDPISGHVSLFWYQQALGQGPEFLTYFQNEAQLDKSGLPSDRFFAERPEGSVSTLKIQRTQQEDSAVYLCASSLGVGRQGAGGYTFGSGTRLTVV.